The present TCR beta chain was sequenced within a study of T cell responses to AZD1222 COVID-19 vaccine. Across the whole study: Pooling of second doses given at about 4 or about 12 weeks was done.

Findings and limits, study-wide: Donors, mostly white British, included more females; clonal diversity was possibly underestimated. Nearly half of the spike-specific TCRs reportedly recognize variant regions that carry no mutations. Just five or six AZD1222 recipients were seropositive at baseline.

V shed 6 bases, J shed 1 base, and the junction held 5 bases outside the gene matches. Germline V lookup: CDR1 SNHLY, CDR2 FYNNEI. This CDR3 contains 14 residues. This clone was seen once. What it recognizes is unknown. Some clones are missing from TCRdb's copy, which holds only in-frame ones; the method was immunoSEQ multiplex PCR. Of 150,000 or so clones in the sample, about 92% were seen once. The V gene is TRBV2, the J gene TRBJ1-1, with 7 bases fitting TRBD1. The sample here was peripheral blood, taken on day 0 of AZD1222 vaccination. The source is an adult in good health. CDR3 residues: CASRGDRSNTEAFF. The CDR3, as DNA: TGTGCCAGCAGAGGGGACAGATCGAACACTGAAGCTTTCTTT.